A single sample gave rise to the 32 T cell receptor beta chains below, sequenced in a study of blood T cell repertoires in COVID-19. Assay used: immunoSEQ multiplex PCR; TCRdb lists only in-frame clones, some missing. The sample has about 200,000 clones, approximately 82% seen once. The sample taken for sequencing was peripheral blood. The source is a human donor in a cohort sampled during active COVID-19.

The chain carries TRBV11-2 and TRBJ2-5; tentative D call: TRBD2 (6 bases). Trimming cost V 3 bases and J 1 base, with 12 bases left between them. The CDR3 totals 15 residues. Germline V gene lookup returns CDR1 SGHAT and CDR2 FQNNGV. In DNA form, the CDR3 reads TGTGCCAGCAGCTTTAGCGGCTCCACCCAAGAGACCCAGTACTTC. This codes for CASSFSGSTQETQYF.

The V and J genes are TRBV18 and TRBJ2-1; TRBD2 is a possible D gene (6 bases). This CDR3 is built from 15 residues. Trimming took off 5 bases at V and 4 bases at J, with 15 bases between the two ends. Germline CDR1 is KGHSH and CDR2 is LQKENI. The CDR3 DNA sequence: TGTGCCAGCTCAAGGAGAAGGGACTCGTACAATGAGCAGTTCTTC. Translating it yields CASSRRRDSYNEQFF.

V and J are TRBV25-1 and TRBJ1-1, with D possibly being TRBD1 (5 bases). Germline CDR1 is MGHDK and CDR2 is SYGVNS. This CDR3 comprises 14 residues. With 4 bases removed from V and 5 bases from J, the gap between germline ends came to 14 bases. In DNA form, the CDR3 reads TGTGCCAGCAGTGCTGACAGTTGGTTTACTGAAGCTTTCTTT. Its protein is CASSADSWFTEAFF.

The chain employs TRBV5-1 and TRBJ2-3; a possible D gene is TRBD1 (8 bases). V lost 3 bases and J lost 0, with 23 bases in between. The CDR3 is made up of 19 amino acids. Germline V gene data show CDR1 as SGHRS and CDR2 as YFSETQ. The CDR3: CASSWQGAGVLDSTDTQYF. For the CDR3, the DNA is TGCGCCAGCAGCTGGCAGGGGGCGGGAGTTCTAGATAGCACAGATACGCAGTATTTT.

Comments on this clone: The sample holds other DNA sequences that translate to the same CDR3. The V gene is TRBV10-2, the J gene TRBJ1-5; a weak D match, TRBD1 (5 bases). The CDR3 spans 15 residues. Trimming took off 2 bases at V and 0 bases at J, with 8 bases between the two ends. CDR1 and CDR2 (germline): WSHSY, SAAADI. The CDR3 DNA reads TGCGCCAGCAGTGAGGCAGGGTATAGCAATCAGCCCCAGCATTTT. Translation gives CASSEAGYSNQPQHF.

This chain joins TRBV7-4 and TRBJ2-7; 7 positions match TRBD2. The CDR3 sequence is 16 residues long. The J segment lost 0 bases and the V segment lost 1 base, leaving 6 bases of the junction unmatched. Germline V gene sequence: CDR1 SGHVT, CDR2 SQSDAQ. CDR3 coding DNA: TGTGCCAGCAGCTTAGGTCGTACTAGCGTCTCCTACGAGCAGTACTTC. As protein: CASSLGRTSVSYEQYF.

In this sample, this clone turned up once. The gene calls are TRBV5-1 and TRBJ2-5; TRBD1 might be the D (5 bases). Deletions cut 0 bases from V and 1 base from J, with 10 bases between. CDR3 size: 15 residues. Germline V gene sequence: CDR1 SGHRS, CDR2 YFSETQ. The CDR3 sequence is CASSLAGQLQETQYF. CDR3 nucleotide sequence: TGCGCCAGCAGCTTGGCAGGGCAGCTCCAAGAGACCCAGTACTTC.

This clone was detected only once. The chain recombines TRBV18 with TRBJ2-3; 7 nucleotides agree with TRBD1. The CDR3 loop spans 14 amino acids. The germline CDR1 and CDR2 sequences are KGHSH and LQKENI. V gave up 4 bases and J gave up 4 bases; unmatched junction bases: 5. In DNA form, the CDR3 reads TGTGCCAGCTCACATCAGACAGGGCCAGATACGCAGTATTTT. Translation: CASSHQTGPDTQYF.

This clone was observed a few times. The chain uses TRBV27 and TRBJ2-1; 14 bases match TRBD2. CDR1 is MNHEY and CDR2 is SMNVEV in the germline V gene (reference sequence). The J segment lost 2 bases and the V segment lost 2 bases, leaving 8 bases of the junction unmatched. The CDR3 spans 19 residues. The CDR3 DNA is TGTGCCAGCAGTTTAATGGGACTAGCGGGAGTAGGGGCCTACAATGAGCAGTTCTTC. The encoded protein is CASSLMGLAGVGAYNEQFF.

This CDR3 reads CASSKGGLGGTGRNSPLHF. CDR3 coding DNA: TGTGCCAGCAGCAAAGGAGGGTTAGGAGGGACAGGGAGAAATTCACCCCTCCACTTT. The J gene is TRBJ1-6, the V gene TRBV21-1; TRBD1 is taken as the D call from the table, unchecked against the DNA. TRBV21-1 is flagged as a pseudogene. CDR3 length: 19 amino acids.

The CDR3 DNA is TGTGCCAGCAGCTCGGGACTAGCGGAACACAATGAGCAGTTCTTC. Translation gives CASSSGLAEHNEQFF. V usage is TRBV13 and J usage is TRBJ2-1, with 11 bases matching TRBD2. V lost 4 bases to trimming and J lost 5 bases; unmatched junction nucleotides: 4. The CDR3 is made up of 15 amino acids. Germline-derived CDR1 and CDR2 are PRHDT and FYEKMQ (reference sequence).

The chain recombines TRBV2 with TRBJ1-1; 10 positions match TRBD1. CDR3 length equals 14 residues. Trimming cost V 7 bases and J 4 bases; bases outside gene matches: 6. Germline CDR1 and CDR2: SNHLY and FYNNEI. DNA for the CDR3: TGTGCCAGCACTCGGGACAGGGGATTCACTGAAGCTTTCTTT. Encoded protein: CASTRDRGFTEAFF.

V is TRBV5-1 and J is TRBJ1-5; 7 nucleotides agree with TRBD1. Germline lookup yields CDR1 SGHRS and CDR2 YFSETQ. Germline trimming cut 3 bases from V and 6 bases from J; bases unmatched to any gene: 3. The CDR3 is 13 amino acids. The CDR3 DNA reads as TGCGCCAGCAGCTCGACAGGGCCTCAGCCCCAGCATTTT. Protein: CASSSTGPQPQHF.

The chain uses TRBV4-1 and TRBJ2-7, with D maybe TRBD1 (6 bases). Trimming cost V 0 bases and J 2 bases, with 8 bases left between them. CDR1 and CDR2 from the germline V gene are MGHRA and YSYEKL. The CDR3 is 14 residues long. CDR3 DNA: TGCGCCAGCAGCCAAGAACAGGGACCCTACGAGCAGTACTTC. Protein product: CASSQEQGPYEQYF.

V gene TRBV7-2 combines with J gene TRBJ1-6, with TRBD1 matching over 9 bases. After removal of 4 bases from V and 7 bases from J, the junction contained 8 bases not matched to a gene. In germline, CDR1 is SGHTA, CDR2 FQGNSA. The CDR3 consists of 16 residues. The CDR3 region has the DNA TGTGCCAGCAGCTCCGGCGGGACAGGGAGAAATTCACCCCTCCACTTT. Translation gives CASSSGGTGRNSPLHF.

The gene calls are TRBV6-5 and TRBJ2-1; unclear D gene. The V gene's germline CDR1 is MNHEY and CDR2 SVGAGI. This CDR3 region has 16 residues. V lost 0 bases to trimming and J lost 0 bases, with 9 bases between them. CDR3 coding DNA: TGTGCCAGCAGTTACTCGAAGGCAGGCTCCTACAATGAGCAGTTCTTC. Translating gives CASSYSKAGSYNEQFF.

CDR3 bases: TGCGCCAGCAGGGACAGCTATGGCTACACCTTC. This codes for CASRDSYGYTF. The V gene is TRBV10-2, the J gene TRBJ1-2, with a tentative D call TRBD1 (6 bases). From germline, CDR1 is WSHSY and CDR2 SAAADI. V lost 6 bases and J 4 bases, leaving 6 bases between the germline ends. The CDR3 length is 11 residues.

This clone was counted between two and nine times. The genes are TRBV4-2 and TRBJ1-1, with 11 positions matching TRBD1. Trimming removed 1 base from V and 11 bases from J; junction bases left unmatched: 6. Germline values: CDR1 LGHNA, CDR2 YNFKEQ. CDR3 size: 14 residues. CDR3 sequence: CASSQGGQGVWAFF. The CDR3 DNA is TGTGCCAGCAGCCAAGGGGGACAGGGGGTTTGGGCTTTCTTT.

The chain combines TRBV9 with TRBJ2-1, with TRBD2 matching over 13 bases. V trimming: 1 base; J trimming: 5 bases; junction bases outside the gene matches: 6. Germline loops: CDR1 SGDLS, CDR2 YYNGEE. This CDR3 has 17 residues. The CDR3 sequence is CASSVRLAGGTHNEQFF. DNA of the CDR3: TGTGCCAGCAGCGTACGACTAGCGGGAGGCACCCACAATGAGCAGTTCTTC.

This clone was picked up a small number of times. The V call is TRBV4-2, the J call TRBJ1-5, with 7 bases identical to TRBD1. Trimming at V came to 0 bases and at J to 2 bases, leaving 1 base not matched to a gene. Germline V gene sequence: CDR1 LGHNA, CDR2 YNFKEQ. CDR3 size: 15 residues. The CDR3 bases are TGTGCCAGCAGCCAAGAAGACAGGGGCAATCAGCCCCAGCATTTT. Amino acids: CASSQEDRGNQPQHF.

V gene TRBV28 combines with J gene TRBJ2-7; 8 nucleotides match TRBD1. CDR1 and CDR2 from the germline V gene are MDHEN and SYDVKM. The CDR3 has 15 amino acids. J was trimmed by 3 bases and V by 7 bases; bases with no gene match: 11. In nucleotides, the CDR3 is TGTGCCAGCACCAGACAGGGGCTCGGCCACTACGAGCAGTACTTC. It codes for CASTRQGLGHYEQYF.

This clone has only one observation. The chain couples TRBV20-1 to TRBJ2-3, with 12 bases fitting TRBD2. Germline CDR1 is DFQATT and CDR2 is SNEGSKA (reference sequence). The CDR3 has 16 residues. V shed 3 bases, J shed 3 bases, and the junction held 7 bases outside the gene matches. CDR3 sequence (DNA): TGCAGTGCTAGTTTACTAGCGGGAGGACGGACAGATACGCAGTATTTT. It yields the protein CSASLLAGGRTDTQYF.

The table lists this clone with a few counts. V is TRBV2 and J is TRBJ2-2; 12 nucleotides agree with TRBD2. Losses at the gene ends were 6 bases for V and 1 base for J; bases not matched to a gene: 0. This CDR3 has 15 residues. Germline V gives CDR1 SNHLY, CDR2 FYNNEI. This CDR3 reads CASRGLAGNTGELFF. DNA of the CDR3: TGTGCCAGCAGGGGACTAGCGGGGAACACCGGGGAGCTGTTTTTT. The whole variable domain, remainder taken from reference TRBV2 and TRBJ2-2, is EPEVTQTPSHQVTQMGQEVILRCVPISNHLYFYWYRQILGQKVEFLVSFYNNEISEKSEIFDDQFSVERPDGSNFTLKIRSTKLEDSAMYFCASRGLAGNTGELFFGEGSRLTVL.

This chain links TRBV27 with TRBJ2-7; 7 bases agree with TRBD1. There are 15 residues in the CDR3. V was pared by 6 bases and J by 0 bases, with 8 bases of the junction left unmatched. Per the germline V gene, CDR1 is MNHEY and CDR2 is SMNVEV (reference sequence). The CDR3, as DNA: TGTGCCAGCAGCCGACTACAGGGGCCCTCCTACGAGCAGTACTTC. It encodes CASSRLQGPSYEQYF.

The sample holds a few counts of this clone. The chain combines TRBV6-5 with TRBJ1-5; possibly TRBD1 for D (6 bases). This CDR3 spans 14 amino acids. Germline CDR1 reads MNHEY; CDR2 reads SVGAGI. V lost 1 base and J 6 bases, leaving 10 bases between the germline ends. The CDR3 nucleotides are TGTGCCAGCAGTTACTGGGCAGGGGCTCAGCCCCAGCATTTT. Translating gives CASSYWAGAQPQHF.

The gene calls are TRBV6-5 and TRBJ1-5; possible D gene TRBD1, 6 bases. The V and J ends lost 6 bases and 0 bases respectively, with 9 bases between them. Germline V CDR1 and CDR2: MNHEY, SVGAGI. The CDR3 totals 14 residues. The CDR3, as DNA: TGTGCCAGCAGGGACAGATATAGCAATCAGCCCCAGCATTTT. Protein sequence: CASRDRYSNQPQHF.

The chain links TRBV9 to TRBJ2-7; TRBD1 aligns across 10 bases. Germline CDR1 and CDR2: SGDLS and YYNGEE. The CDR3 is 14 residues long. J gave up 7 bases and V 4 bases, and 8 bases lay outside the gene matches. Written as DNA, the CDR3 is TGTGCCAGCAGCCCCCGGGACAGGGGTAAAGAGCAGTACTTC. Translated, it gives CASSPRDRGKEQYF.

The chain combines TRBV6-5 with TRBJ2-3; 7 bases are shared with TRBD2. Germline values: CDR1 MNHEY, CDR2 SVGAGI. V shed 8 bases, J shed 3 bases, and the junction held 5 bases outside the gene matches. The CDR3 sequence is 13 residues long. CDR3 loop: CASSRGRTDTQYF. The CDR3 DNA sequence: TGTGCCAGCTCTCGCGGGAGAACAGATACGCAGTATTTT.

The chain recombines TRBV27 with TRBJ2-2, with D perhaps matching TRBD2 (5 bases). Germline V gene sequence: CDR1 MNHEY, CDR2 SMNVEV (reference sequence). The CDR3 has 16 residues. Trimming removed 5 bases at V and 3 bases at J, with 16 bases between. Here the CDR3 reads CASSPRALPDTGELFF. The DNA of the CDR3 is TGTGCCAGCAGTCCGCGGGCCCTTCCCGACACCGGGGAGCTGTTTTTT.

The V gene is TRBV4-1, the J gene TRBJ1-6; 7 bases fit TRBD1. Germline CDR1 and CDR2: MGHRA and YSYEKL. This CDR3 has 16 amino acids. The trim removed 3 bases at V and 9 bases at J, leaving 11 bases unmatched. CDR3 nucleotides: TGCGCCAGCAGCCAGATCACGGGACAGCGTCTTTCACCCCTCCACTTT. It specifies CASSQITGQRLSPLHF.

This chain links TRBV30 with TRBJ2-5, with 13 nucleotides matching TRBD2. The CDR3 extends over 16 amino acids. CDR1 and CDR2 (germline): GTSNPN, SVGIG (reference sequence). V lost 0 bases to trimming and J lost 5 bases; unmatched junction nucleotides: 6. CDR3 residues: CAWSVWTSGRRETQYF. In DNA, the CDR3 is TGTGCCTGGAGTGTATGGACTAGCGGGAGAAGGGAGACCCAGTACTTC.

The chain recombines TRBV9 with TRBJ2-3, with a possible D match to TRBD2 (6 bases). Germline CDR1 SGDLS, CDR2 YYNGEE. CDR3 length: 15 residues. V shed 4 bases and J shed 6 bases, with 18 bases lying between them. The CDR3 protein is CASSQDSGGEDTQYF. The DNA for the CDR3 is TGTGCCAGCAGCCAAGATAGCGGAGGTGAGGATACGCAGTATTTT.